This record looks at one TCR beta chain sequence and its context. This specimen belongs to a study of blood T cell repertoires in COVID-19. Study overall: In each case, the material was cDNA or gDNA derived from T cells, B-cell-depleted T cells, or PBMCs.

Repertoires were generated with immunoSEQ multiplex PCR, while TCRdb's copy carries only in-frame clones and drops some. The table has roughly 250,000 clones, 70% to 90% seen once. Germline V lookup: CDR1 SGHDT, CDR2 YYEEEE. The CDR3 has 14 amino acids. Trimming stripped 2 bases from V and 2 bases from J, with 11 bases between. This rearrangement joins TRBV5-6 to TRBJ2-7; tentatively, D is TRBD1 (6 bases). The specimen sequenced was peripheral blood. This clonotype was obtained from a man in his fifties with acute or convalescent COVID-19. CDR3 DNA: TGTGCCAGCAGCTTTTACAGGGAGACCTACGAGCAGTACTTC. Residues: CASSFYRETYEQYF.